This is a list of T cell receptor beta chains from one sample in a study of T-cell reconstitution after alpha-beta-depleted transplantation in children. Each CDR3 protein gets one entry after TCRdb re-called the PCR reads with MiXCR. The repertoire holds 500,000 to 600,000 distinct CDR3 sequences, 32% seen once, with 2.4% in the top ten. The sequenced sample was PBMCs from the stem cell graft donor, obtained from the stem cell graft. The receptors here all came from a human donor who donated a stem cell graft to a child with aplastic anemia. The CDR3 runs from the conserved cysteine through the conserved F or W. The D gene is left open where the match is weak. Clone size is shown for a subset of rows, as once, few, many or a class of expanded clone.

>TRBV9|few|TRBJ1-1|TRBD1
TGTGCCAGCAGAGACCCAGGGGGCCAGAACACTGAAGCTTTCTTT
CASRDPGGQNTEAFF
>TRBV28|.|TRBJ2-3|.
TGTGCCAGCAGTTTAGTTCTGGGGACTAGCACAGATACGCAGTATTTT
CASSLVLGTSTDTQYF
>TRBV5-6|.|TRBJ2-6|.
TGTGCCAGCAGCTCCTTGGACAGAACTCTTGGGGCCAACGTCCTGACTTTC
CASSSLDRTLGANVLTF
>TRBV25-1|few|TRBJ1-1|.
TGTGCCAGCAGTGCCTGGATGAACACTGAAGCTTTCTTT
CASSAWMNTEAFF
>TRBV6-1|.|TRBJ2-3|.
TGTGCCAGCAGTGAAAATTACGGGAGACCAGATACGCAGTATTTT
CASSENYGRPDTQYF
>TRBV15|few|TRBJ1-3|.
TGTGCCACCAGCAGAGATCGTTTTGGTGAATCCTCTGGAAACACCATATATTTT
CATSRDRFGESSGNTIYF
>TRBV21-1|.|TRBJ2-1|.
TGTGCCAGCAGCAAAGACCGGCGGGAGGCATACAATGAGCAGTTCTTC
CASSKDRREAYNEQFF
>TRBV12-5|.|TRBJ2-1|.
TGTGCTAGTGGTTTGGGGTTATCGAATGAGCAGTTCTTC
CASGLGLSNEQFF
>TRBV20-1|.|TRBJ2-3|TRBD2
TGCAGTGCTAGAGGGAGCGGGAGGACAGATACGCAGTATTTT
CSARGSGRTDTQYF
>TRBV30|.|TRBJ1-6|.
TGTGCCTGGAGTCTGCGGTATAATTCACCCCTCCACTTT
CAWSLRYNSPLHF
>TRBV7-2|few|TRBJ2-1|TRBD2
TGTGCCAGCAGCCGAAGGGGGGCTAGCGGGGCCAATGAGCAGTTCTTC
CASSRRGASGANEQFF
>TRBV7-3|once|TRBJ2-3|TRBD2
TGTGCCAGCAGCCATAGCGGGGCTACAGATACGCAGTATTTT
CASSHSGATDTQYF
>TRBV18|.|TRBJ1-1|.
TGTGCCAGCTCACCAGAGGGGGTAGGGACTGAAGCTTTCTTT
CASSPEGVGTEAFF
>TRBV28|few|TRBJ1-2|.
TGTGCCAGCAGTTCGACAGCCTATGGCTACACCTTC
CASSSTAYGYTF
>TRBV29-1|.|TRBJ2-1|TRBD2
TGCAGCGTTGAAGCCGTGTTGGTTTCTAGCGGGAGAAACAATGAGCAGTTCTTC
CSVEAVLVSSGRNNEQFF